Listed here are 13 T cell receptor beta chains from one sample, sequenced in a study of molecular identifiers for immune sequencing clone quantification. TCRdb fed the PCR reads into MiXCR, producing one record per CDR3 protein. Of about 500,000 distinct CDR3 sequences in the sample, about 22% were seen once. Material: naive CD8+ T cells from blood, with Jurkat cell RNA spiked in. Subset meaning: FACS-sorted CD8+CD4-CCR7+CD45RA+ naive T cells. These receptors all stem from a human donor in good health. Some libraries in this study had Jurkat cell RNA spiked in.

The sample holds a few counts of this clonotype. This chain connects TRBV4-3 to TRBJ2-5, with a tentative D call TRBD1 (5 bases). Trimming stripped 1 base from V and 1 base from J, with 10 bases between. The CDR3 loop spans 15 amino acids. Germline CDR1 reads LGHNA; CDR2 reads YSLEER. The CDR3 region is CASSQGSGPQETQYF. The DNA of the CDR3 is TGCGCCAGCAGCCAAGGATCAGGGCCCCAAGAGACCCAGTACTTC.

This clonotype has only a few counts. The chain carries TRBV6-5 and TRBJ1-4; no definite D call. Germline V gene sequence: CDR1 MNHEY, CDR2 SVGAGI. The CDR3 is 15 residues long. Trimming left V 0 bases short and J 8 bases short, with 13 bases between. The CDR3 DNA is TGTGCCAGCAGTTACTCGCCCTTAGGCGGCGAAAAACTGTTTTTT. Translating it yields CASSYSPLGGEKLFF.

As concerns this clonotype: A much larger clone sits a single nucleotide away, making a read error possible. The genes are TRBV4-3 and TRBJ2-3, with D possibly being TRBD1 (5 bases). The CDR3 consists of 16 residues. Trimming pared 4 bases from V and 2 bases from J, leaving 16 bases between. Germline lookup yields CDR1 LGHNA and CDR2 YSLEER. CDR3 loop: CASSPRQLSNTDTQYF. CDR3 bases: TGCGCCAGCAGCCCCCGACAGTTGTCGAACACAGATACGCAGTATTTT.

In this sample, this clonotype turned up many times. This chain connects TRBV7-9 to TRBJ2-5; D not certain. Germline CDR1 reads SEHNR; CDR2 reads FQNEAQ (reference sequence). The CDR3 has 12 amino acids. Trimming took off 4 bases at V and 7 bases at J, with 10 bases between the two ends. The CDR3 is CASSSDVVTQYF. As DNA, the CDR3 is TGTGCCAGCAGCTCCGATGTAGTGACCCAGTACTTC.

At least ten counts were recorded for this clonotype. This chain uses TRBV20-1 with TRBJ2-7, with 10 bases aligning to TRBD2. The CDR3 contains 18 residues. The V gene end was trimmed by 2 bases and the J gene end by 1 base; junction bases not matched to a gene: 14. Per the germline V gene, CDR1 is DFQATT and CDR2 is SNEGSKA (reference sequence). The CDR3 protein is CSARSGGGEGQLSYEQYF. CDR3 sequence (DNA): TGCAGTGCTAGAAGCGGGGGGGGGGAGGGACAGCTGTCCTACGAGCAGTACTTC.

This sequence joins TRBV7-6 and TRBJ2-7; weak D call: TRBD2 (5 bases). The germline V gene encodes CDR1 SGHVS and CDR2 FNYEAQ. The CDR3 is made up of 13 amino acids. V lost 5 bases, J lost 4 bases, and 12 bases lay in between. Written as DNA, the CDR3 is TGTGCCAGCAGCCCCCACCGGAGGTACGAGCAGTACTTC. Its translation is CASSPHRRYEQYF.

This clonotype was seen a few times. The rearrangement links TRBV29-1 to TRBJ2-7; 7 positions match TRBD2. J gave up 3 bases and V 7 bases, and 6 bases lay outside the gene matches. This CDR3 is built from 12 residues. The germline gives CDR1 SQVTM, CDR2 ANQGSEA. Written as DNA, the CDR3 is TGCAGCGCTGCGGGAGCGGGCTACGAGCAGTACTTC. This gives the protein CSAAGAGYEQYF.

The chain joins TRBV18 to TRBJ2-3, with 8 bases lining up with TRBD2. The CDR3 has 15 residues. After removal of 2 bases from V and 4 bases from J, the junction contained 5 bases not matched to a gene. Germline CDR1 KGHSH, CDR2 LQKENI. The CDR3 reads CASSPSAGGSDTQYF. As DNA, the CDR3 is TGTGCCAGCTCACCATCGGCGGGAGGTTCAGATACGCAGTATTTT. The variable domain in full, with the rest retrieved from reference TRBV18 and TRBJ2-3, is NAGVMQNPRHLVRRRGQEARLRCSPMKGHSHVYWYRQLPEEGLKFMVYLQKENIIDESGMPKERFSAEFPKEGPSILRIQQVVRGDSAAYFCASSPSAGGSDTQYFGPGTRLTVL.

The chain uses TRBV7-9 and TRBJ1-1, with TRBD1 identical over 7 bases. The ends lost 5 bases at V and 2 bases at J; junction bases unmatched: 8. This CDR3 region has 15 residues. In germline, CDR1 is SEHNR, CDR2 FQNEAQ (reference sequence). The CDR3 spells CASSAQTGHNTEAFF. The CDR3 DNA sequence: TGTGCCAGCAGCGCCCAGACAGGGCATAACACTGAAGCTTTCTTT.

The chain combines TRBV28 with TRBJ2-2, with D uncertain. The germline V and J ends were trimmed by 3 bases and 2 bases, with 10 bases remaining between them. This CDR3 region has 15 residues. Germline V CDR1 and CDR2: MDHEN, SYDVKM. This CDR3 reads CASSFRLGNTGELFF. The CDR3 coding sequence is TGTGCCAGCAGTTTTCGTCTAGGAAACACCGGGGAGCTGTTTTTT. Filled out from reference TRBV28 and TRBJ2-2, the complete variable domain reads DVKVTQSSRYLVKRTGEKVFLECVQDMDHENMFWYRQDPGLGLRLIYFSYDVKMKEKGDIPEGYSVSREKKERFSLILESASTNQTSMYLCASSFRLGNTGELFFGEGSRLTVL.

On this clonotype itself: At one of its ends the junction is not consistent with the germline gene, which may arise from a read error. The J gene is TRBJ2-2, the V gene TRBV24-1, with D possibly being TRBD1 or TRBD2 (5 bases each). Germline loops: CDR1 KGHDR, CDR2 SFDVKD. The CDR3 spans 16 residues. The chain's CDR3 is CAASDFSRDNTGELFF. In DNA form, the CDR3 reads TGTGCCGCCAGTGATTTTAGCAGGGACAACACCGGGGAGCTGTTTTTT.

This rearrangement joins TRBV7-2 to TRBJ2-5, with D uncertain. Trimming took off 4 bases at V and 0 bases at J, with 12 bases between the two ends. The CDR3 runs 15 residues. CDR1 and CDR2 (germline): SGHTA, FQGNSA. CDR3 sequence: CASSSPSEYQETQYF. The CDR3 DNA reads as TGTGCCAGCAGCTCCCCTTCAGAGTACCAAGAGACCCAGTACTTC.

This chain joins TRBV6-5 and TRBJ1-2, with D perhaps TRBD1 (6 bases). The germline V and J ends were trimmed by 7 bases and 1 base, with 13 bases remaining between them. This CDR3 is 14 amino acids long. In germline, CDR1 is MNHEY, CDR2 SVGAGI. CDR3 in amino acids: CASTLRGGNYGYTF. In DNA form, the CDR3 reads TGTGCCAGCACCCTCAGAGGGGGTAACTATGGCTACACCTTC.